This TCR beta chain was captured in a study of lymphopenia after photon versus proton radiotherapy. The study's findings and limits: Authors raise, but do not show, better survival with proton therapy. Under photons, naive T cells and diversity fell while effector/memory populations rose. In patients who died, overall survival fell as post-nadir TCR diversity dropped more. After the lymphocyte nadir, photon-treated repertoires showed oligoclonal expansion, especially of CD8+ Temra cells.

Sequencing used immunoSEQ multiplex PCR; TCRdb keeps in-frame clones, though not all of them. The table has 75,000 to 90,000 clones, 83% seen once; the top ten hold approximately 1.3%. The CDR3 sequence is 14 residues long. Trimming cost V 4 bases and J 1 base; bases outside gene matches: 0. CDR1 SNHLY and CDR2 FYNNEI come from the germline V gene. This clone came up once. Its specificity is unknown. Sample: peripheral blood, taken from a patient treated with proton-based radiotherapy. This receptor was identified in a man in his fifties or sixties with pancreatic cancer. The chain is built from TRBV2 and TRBJ1-4, with TRBD1 identical over 7 bases. This CDR3 reads CASSGDRTNEKLFF. CDR3 bases: TGTGCCAGCAGTGGGGACAGAACTAATGAAAAACTGTTTTTT.